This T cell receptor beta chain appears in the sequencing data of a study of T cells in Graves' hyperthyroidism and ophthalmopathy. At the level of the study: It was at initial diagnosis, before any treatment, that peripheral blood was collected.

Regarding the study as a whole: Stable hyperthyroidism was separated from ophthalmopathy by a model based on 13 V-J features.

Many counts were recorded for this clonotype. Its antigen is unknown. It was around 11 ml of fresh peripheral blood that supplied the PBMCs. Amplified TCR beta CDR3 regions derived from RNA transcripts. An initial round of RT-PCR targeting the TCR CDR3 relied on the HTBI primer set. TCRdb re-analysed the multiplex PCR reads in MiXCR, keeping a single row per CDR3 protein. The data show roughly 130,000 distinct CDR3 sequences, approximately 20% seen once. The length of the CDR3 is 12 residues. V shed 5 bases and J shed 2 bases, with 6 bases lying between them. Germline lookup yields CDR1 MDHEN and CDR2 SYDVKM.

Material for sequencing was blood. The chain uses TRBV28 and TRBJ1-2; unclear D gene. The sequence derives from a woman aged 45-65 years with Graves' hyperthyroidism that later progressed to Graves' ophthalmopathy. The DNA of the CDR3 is TGTGCCAGCAGTAGGGTGAACTATGGCTACACCTTC. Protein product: CASSRVNYGYTF.